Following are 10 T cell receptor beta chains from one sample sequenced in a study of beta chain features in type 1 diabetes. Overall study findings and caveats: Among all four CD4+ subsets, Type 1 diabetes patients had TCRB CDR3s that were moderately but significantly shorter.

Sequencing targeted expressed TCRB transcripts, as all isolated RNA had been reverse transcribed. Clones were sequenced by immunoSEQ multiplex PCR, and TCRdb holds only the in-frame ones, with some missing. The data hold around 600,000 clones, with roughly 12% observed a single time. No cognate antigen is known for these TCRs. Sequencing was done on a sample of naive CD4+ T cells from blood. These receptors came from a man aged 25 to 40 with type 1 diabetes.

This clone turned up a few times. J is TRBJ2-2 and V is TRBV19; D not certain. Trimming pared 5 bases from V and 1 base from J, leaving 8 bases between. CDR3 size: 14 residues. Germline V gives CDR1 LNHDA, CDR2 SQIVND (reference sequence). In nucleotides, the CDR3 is TGTGCCAGTAGTGTTTCTATGAACACCGGGGAGCTGTTTTTT. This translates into CASSVSMNTGELFF.

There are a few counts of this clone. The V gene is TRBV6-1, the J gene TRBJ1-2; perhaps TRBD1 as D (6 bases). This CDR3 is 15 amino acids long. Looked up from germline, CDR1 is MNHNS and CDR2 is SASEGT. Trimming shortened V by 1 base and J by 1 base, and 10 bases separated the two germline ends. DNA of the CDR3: TGTGCCAGCAGTGAAGAAGGGGGATTTAACTATGGCTACACCTTC. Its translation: CASSEEGGFNYGYTF.

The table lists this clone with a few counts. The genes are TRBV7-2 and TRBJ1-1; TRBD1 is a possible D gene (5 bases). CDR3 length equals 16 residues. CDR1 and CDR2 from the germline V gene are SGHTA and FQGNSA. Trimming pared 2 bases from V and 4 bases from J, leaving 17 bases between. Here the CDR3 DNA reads TGTGCCAGCAGCTTAATCCCCGCCAGGGCGAGCACTGAAGCTTTCTTT. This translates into CASSLIPARASTEAFF.

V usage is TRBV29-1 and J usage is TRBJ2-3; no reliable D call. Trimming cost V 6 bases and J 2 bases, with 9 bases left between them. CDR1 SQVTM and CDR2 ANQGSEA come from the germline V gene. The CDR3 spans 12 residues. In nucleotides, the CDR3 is TGCAGCGTCAGATTTTCCACAGATACGCAGTATTTT. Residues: CSVRFSTDTQYF.

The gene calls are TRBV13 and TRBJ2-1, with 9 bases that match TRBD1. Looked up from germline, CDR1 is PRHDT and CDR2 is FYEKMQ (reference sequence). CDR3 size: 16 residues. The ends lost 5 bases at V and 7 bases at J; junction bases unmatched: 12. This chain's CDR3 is CASSPEETGGVNEQFF. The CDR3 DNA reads TGTGCCAGCAGCCCGGAAGAGACAGGGGGTGTAAATGAGCAGTTCTTC.

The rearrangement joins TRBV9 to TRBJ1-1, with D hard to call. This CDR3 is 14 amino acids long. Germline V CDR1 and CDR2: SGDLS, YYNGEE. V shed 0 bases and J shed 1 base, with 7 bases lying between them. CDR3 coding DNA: TGTGCCAGCAGCGTAGTGGAGGGGAACACTGAAGCTTTCTTT. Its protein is CASSVVEGNTEAFF.

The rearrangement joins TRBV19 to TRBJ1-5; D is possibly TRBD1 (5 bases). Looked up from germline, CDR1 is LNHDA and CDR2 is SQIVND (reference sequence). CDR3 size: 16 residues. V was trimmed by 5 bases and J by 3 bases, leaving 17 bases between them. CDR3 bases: TGTGCCAGTAGTCCAGACCCAGGGACTACCAATCAGCCCCAGCATTTT. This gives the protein CASSPDPGTTNQPQHF.

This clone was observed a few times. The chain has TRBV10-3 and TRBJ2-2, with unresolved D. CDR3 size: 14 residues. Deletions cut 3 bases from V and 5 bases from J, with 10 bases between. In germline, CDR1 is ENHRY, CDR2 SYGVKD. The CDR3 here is CAISDQLATGELFF. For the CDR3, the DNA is TGTGCCATCAGTGACCAGCTGGCGACCGGGGAGCTGTTTTTT.

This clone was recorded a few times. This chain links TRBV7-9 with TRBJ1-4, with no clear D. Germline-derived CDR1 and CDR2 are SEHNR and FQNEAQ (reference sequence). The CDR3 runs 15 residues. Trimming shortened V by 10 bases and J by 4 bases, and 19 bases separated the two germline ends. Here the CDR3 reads CATPGRGSINEKLFF. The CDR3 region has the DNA TGTGCCACCCCCGGTCGGGGATCGATTAATGAAAAACTGTTTTTT.

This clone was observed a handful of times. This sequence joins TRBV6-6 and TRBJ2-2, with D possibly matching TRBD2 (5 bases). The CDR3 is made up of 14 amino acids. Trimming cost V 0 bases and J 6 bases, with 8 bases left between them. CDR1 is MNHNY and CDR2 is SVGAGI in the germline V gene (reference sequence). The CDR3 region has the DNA TGTGCCAGCAGTTACTCGAGGGATGCCGGGGAGCTGTTTTTT. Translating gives CASSYSRDAGELFF.